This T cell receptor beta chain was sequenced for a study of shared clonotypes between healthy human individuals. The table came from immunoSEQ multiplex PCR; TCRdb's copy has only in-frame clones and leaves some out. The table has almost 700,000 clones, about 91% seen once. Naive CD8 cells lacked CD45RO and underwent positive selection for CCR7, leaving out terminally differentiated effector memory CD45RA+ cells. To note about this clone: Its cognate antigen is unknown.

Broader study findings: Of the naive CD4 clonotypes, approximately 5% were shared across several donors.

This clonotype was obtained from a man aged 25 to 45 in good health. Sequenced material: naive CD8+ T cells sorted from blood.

The chain's CDR3 is CASSPTGTGRNEKLFF. CDR3 DNA sequence: TGTGCCAGCTCCCCGACAGGCACAGGGAGAAATGAAAAACTGTTTTTT. The rearrangement links TRBV18 to TRBJ1-4, with D tentatively TRBD1 (6 bases). Germline V gene lookup returns CDR1 KGHSH and CDR2 LQKENI. The ends were cut back, 6 bases at V and 5 bases at J, with 19 bases in the middle. The CDR3 consists of 16 residues.